This T cell receptor beta chain was found in a study of blood T cells in healthy people across ages (dated by TCRdb to 2013 to 2016). In terms of the full investigation: Template switching captured roughly one uniquely barcoded TCR beta cDNA molecule per two T cells in model experiments. Age-related changes in TCR beta repertoire diversity were measured in the study by deep sequencing normalized with unique cDNA molecular identifiers. Four age groups were formed from the donors: young (average approximately 15 years), middle-aged (around 41), aged (roughly 56) and long-lived (about 75). To avoid experimental bias, donors of different ages were spread randomly across the sequencing lanes. The study analyzed two additional independent replicas of 1 million unique cDNA reads from the same blood draw for two donors, one aged 18 to 29 and one aged 80 or older.

The paper's findings and limits, for the study overall: Total diversity estimates from one million sequenced T cells were considered lower bounds and underestimates. Bulk unsorted PBMC profiling prevented conclusive comparison of naive and antigen-experienced compartments. Compared with the aged group, the long-lived group had more naive CD4+ T cells, fewer expanded clones and increased TCR diversity, suggesting age selection. The percentage of naive T cells measured by flow cytometry correlated strongly with observed TCR beta diversity. The CMV infection status of donors was not known, potentially confounding age-related changes in expanded clonotypes. As age increased, observed TCR beta diversity per million T cells dropped in a roughly linear way, and a significant reduction was already evident by age 40.

This clonotype came up many times. Its antigen is not yet known. Per-base qualities were not stored, and no clone one base away is much larger. Systemically healthy Caucasian individuals from Russia, some 36 in total and aged about 6 to 95 years, were included as donors. Each donor gave around 9.5 milliliters of peripheral blood, collected into EDTA-treated Vacutainer tubes. PBMCs were isolated by Ficoll-Paque density-gradient centrifugation, with at least 6.5 million obtained per sample. Total RNA was extracted from PBMCs with Trizol reagent, with at least 5 micrograms obtained per sample. The percentages of naive CD45RAhigh/CD27high T cells were determined by flow cytometry on a PBMC aliquot from every donor. Library preparation was by 5' RACE. TCRdb shows the sequencer as Illumina HiSeq 2500. A second about 7 to 12 cycle PCR used a sample-barcoded 5' primer and a J-beta primer mix. A unique molecular identifier was introduced onto each TCR beta cDNA molecule by a template-switch 5' adaptor carrying 12 random nucleotides. At least 2.5 million CDR3-containing paired-end reads were obtained from each sample. All of the RNA was converted into first-strand cDNA using the Mint cDNA synthesis kit, with a TRBC-specific oligonucleotide serving as the primer. Following uracil-DNA glycosylase treatment, all cDNA underwent a first 18-cycle PCR with the universal primers M1SS and BC2_uni_R. From the authors' description of their analysis: Each sample was normalized by randomly selecting 1 million high-quality reads, each carrying a distinct molecular identifier. Instead of being binned into consensus sequences, reads that shared molecular identifiers were thrown out. MiTCR, with a Q25 quality threshold and the strictest error-elimination algorithm, was used for CDR3 identification, clonotype clustering and error correction. A nonparametric unseen species model with Euler transformation was used to estimate lower-bound total TCR beta diversity. The raw public data were reprocessed by TCRdb itself: fastp quality trimming at Q25, MiXCR clonotype calling, in-frame beta chains only. When rows share a CDR3 protein, they turn into one entry using the most common DNA and genes. The V and J calls and clone size come from TCRdb's table, not from the authors' own analysis. The sample includes 730,000 or so distinct CDR3 sequences, with 40% to 45% observed a single time. The ten largest account for around 30% of the sample.

This receptor was taken from a man older than 75 in good health. Sequencing was performed on blood.

The DNA is as follows: TGTGCCAGCAGTCTTCCTCCGGGACAGGGTCGGTACGAGCAGTACTTC. Translated, this is CASSLPPGQGRYEQYF. The sequence is built from TRBV6-5 and TRBJ2-7; TRBD1 aligns with 9 central bases. CDR1 and CDR2 (MNHEY, SVGAGI) derive from the germline V gene. V and J are trimmed by 5 bases and 4 bases, and the gene matches miss 12 bases of the junction. The CDR3 runs 16 amino acids, cysteine and phenylalanine included. Of all the DNA, just the CDR3 is kept, 48 bases in frame from base 1.